The 30 T cell receptor beta chains below all came from one sample that was sequenced in a study of blood T cells in healthy people across ages. Through a sample-barcoded 5' primer and a J-beta primer mix, a second PCR was run for 7 to 11 cycles. Using its own MiXCR run on the 5' RACE reads, TCRdb lists one record per CDR3 protein. The top ten clones hold approximately 18% of a sample with about 780,000 distinct CDR3 sequences, 35% to 50% of them seen once. The source material was blood. These receptors came from an elderly man in good health.

A few counts support this clonotype. This chain links TRBV24-1 with TRBJ2-7; D possibly uses TRBD1 or TRBD2 (5 bases each). The ends were cut back, 4 bases at V and 2 bases at J, with 5 bases in the middle. Germline CDR1 is KGHDR and CDR2 is SFDVKD. The CDR3 runs 12 residues. Written as DNA, the CDR3 is TGTGCCACCAGTGAGGGACCCTACGAGCAGTACTTC. Its translation: CATSEGPYEQYF.

In DNA, the CDR3 is TGCAGTGCTAGAGATGTACTAGCGATCTCCTACAATGAGCAGTTCTTC. Translation: CSARDVLAISYNEQFF. V is TRBV20-1 and J is TRBJ2-1; 7 nucleotides line up with TRBD2. The CDR3 contains 16 residues. V dropped 0 bases and J dropped 0; count of bases not matched to a gene: 5. Per the germline V gene, CDR1 is DFQATT and CDR2 is SNEGSKA (reference sequence).

The chain combines TRBV4-1 with TRBJ1-5; D call uncertain. Germline-derived CDR1 and CDR2 are MGHRA and YSYEKL. V gave up 0 bases and J gave up 1 base, with 7 bases separating them. This CDR3 is built from 15 residues. CDR3 DNA: TGCGCCAGCAGCCAAGATCGTGTAAGCAATCAGCCCCAGCATTTT. Protein sequence: CASSQDRVSNQPQHF.

The chain recombines TRBV7-8 with TRBJ2-7, with D perhaps assigned TRBD1 or TRBD2 (5 bases each). The V gene lost 5 bases and the J gene lost 7 bases, with 12 bases spanning the gap. Germline V gene lookup returns CDR1 SGHVS and CDR2 FQNEAQ. This CDR3 is 12 amino acids long. CDR3 residues: CASSTLRGEQYF. The CDR3 DNA reads TGTGCCAGCAGCACTCTGAGGGGAGAGCAGTACTTC.

At least ten counts were recorded for this clonotype. This sequence joins TRBV5-1 and TRBJ2-1; D remains unclear. Germline loops: CDR1 SGHRS, CDR2 YFSETQ. The CDR3 spans 14 residues. V was trimmed by 4 bases and J by 4 bases, leaving 12 bases between them. CDR3 DNA sequence: TGCGCCAGCAGCGGTGGCCTTGGTTACAATGAGCAGTTCTTC. Its protein product is CASSGGLGYNEQFF.

This clonotype was recorded a few times. The V and J genes are TRBV7-2 and TRBJ2-3, with TRBD2 matching over 12 bases. The germline CDR1 and CDR2 sequences are SGHTA and FQGNSA. The trim removed 4 bases at V and 4 bases at J, leaving 18 bases unmatched. The CDR3 length is 20 residues. CDR3 coding DNA: TGTGCCAGCAGCTCCATTGGGCTAGCGGGAGGGCCGCTTCCGGCAGATACGCAGTATTTT. This sequence encodes CASSSIGLAGGPLPADTQYF.

V and J are TRBV29-1 and TRBJ2-1; 10 nucleotides align to TRBD2. J gave up 9 bases and V 5 bases, and 4 bases lay outside the gene matches. The CDR3 contains 12 residues. From germline, CDR1 is SQVTM and CDR2 ANQGSEA. The CDR3 DNA is TGCAGCGTTTGGACTAGCGGCAGTGAGCAGTTCTTC. Its protein is CSVWTSGSEQFF.

The rearrangement links TRBV20-1 to TRBJ2-1; 9 bases align to TRBD2. The CDR3 is 17 residues long. V was pared by 3 bases and J by 0 bases, with 9 bases of the junction left unmatched. The germline V gene has CDR1 DFQATT and CDR2 SNEGSKA (reference sequence). CDR3 protein: CSASISGRMSSYNEQFF. The DNA of the CDR3 is TGCAGTGCTAGTATTAGCGGGAGAATGAGCTCCTACAATGAGCAGTTCTTC.

The chain recombines TRBV6-6 with TRBJ1-2, with TRBD1 as a possible D gene (5 bases). V gave up 6 bases and J gave up 4 bases, with 15 bases separating them. CDR3 length equals 14 residues. Germline values: CDR1 MNHNY, CDR2 SVGAGI (reference sequence). The CDR3 sequence is CASRASRGSYGYTF. The CDR3 nucleotides read TGTGCCAGCAGAGCGAGCCGGGGGAGCTATGGCTACACCTTC.

V and J are TRBV4-1 and TRBJ2-5, with D unresolved. The J call may be wrong; the DNA end is better matched by TRBJ2-7. CDR3 length equals 17 residues. Germline-derived CDR1 and CDR2 are MGHRA and YSYEKL. CDR3: CASSQESSAQVVHEQYF. Written as DNA, the CDR3 is TGCGCCAGCAGCCAAGAGTCTTCAGCCCAAGTGGTTCACGAGCAGTACTTC.

With respect to this clonotype: One base away lies a much larger clone, so this may be a sequencing read error. CDR3 sequence reads: CASSVRVCGYYEQYF. The DNA for the CDR3 is TGTGCCAGCAGCGTCAGGGTGTGTGGGTACTACGAGCAGTACTTC. The V call is TRBV7-8, the J call TRBJ2-7, with D possibly being TRBD1 (5 bases). This CDR3 is 15 amino acids long. Germline assignment: CDR1 SGHVS and CDR2 FQNEAQ. V was trimmed by 5 bases and J by 3 bases, leaving 17 bases between them.

In this sample, this clonotype turned up many times. This rearrangement joins TRBV29-1 to TRBJ2-3, with unresolved D. Germline CDR1 is SQVTM and CDR2 is ANQGSEA. The CDR3 is made up of 16 amino acids. The V gene lost 1 base and the J gene lost 0 bases, with 14 bases spanning the gap. The CDR3 here is CSVEGLSGASTDTQYF. CDR3 bases: TGCAGCGTTGAAGGGCTTTCGGGCGCTAGCACAGATACGCAGTATTTT.

In its sample, this clonotype was seen once. This chain uses TRBV4-1 with TRBJ2-3; D not resolved. The V and J ends lost 1 base and 0 bases respectively, with 8 bases between them. Looked up from germline, CDR1 is MGHRA and CDR2 is YSYEKL. This CDR3 spans 15 amino acids. CDR3 in DNA: TGCGCCAGCAGCCAAGTTCTAGGCAGCACAGATACGCAGTATTTT. As protein: CASSQVLGSTDTQYF.

Only a few counts were recorded for this clonotype. This rearrangement joins TRBV5-1 to TRBJ2-1; TRBD2 agrees at 9 bases. CDR3 size: 16 residues. Germline V gene sequence: CDR1 SGHRS, CDR2 YFSETQ. J was trimmed by 9 bases and V by 1 base; bases with no gene match: 11. For the CDR3, the DNA is TGCGCCAGCAGCTTGCGGGGTAGCGGGAGAGATATTGAGCAGTTCTTC. It yields the protein CASSLRGSGRDIEQFF.

This clonotype has only a few counts. V is TRBV4-2 and J is TRBJ2-1; D is tentatively TRBD1 or TRBD2 (6 bases each). The end of the DNA aligns better with TRBJ2-7, so the J call may be wrong. From germline, CDR1 is LGHNA and CDR2 YNFKEQ. CDR3 length: 17 residues. The CDR3 nucleotides read TGTGCCAGCAGCCAAGAACTAATCGGGGGCATCTACAATGAGCAGTACTTC. Amino acids: CASSQELIGGIYNEQYF.

V usage is TRBV7-2 and J usage is TRBJ1-1; 7 nucleotides align to TRBD1. CDR1 is SGHTA and CDR2 is FQGNSA in the germline V gene. The CDR3 loop spans 17 amino acids. V shed 1 base, J shed 2 bases, and the junction held 10 bases outside the gene matches. This chain's CDR3 is CASSLEGLGTDNTEAFF. CDR3 DNA sequence: TGTGCCAGCAGCTTAGAAGGTTTAGGGACAGATAACACTGAAGCTTTCTTT.

This clonotype was counted at least ten times. The chain couples TRBV6-2 or TRBV6-3 to TRBJ2-7; 7 bases are shared with TRBD1. The V gene's germline CDR1 is MNHEY and CDR2 SVGEGT. J lost 6 bases, V lost 0 bases, and 8 bases had no gene match. This CDR3 comprises 15 residues. DNA of the CDR3: TGTGCCAGCAGTTACTCGGCGACAGGGTCCCTCGAGCAGTACTTC. It specifies CASSYSATGSLEQYF.

This clonotype was seen just once. The rearrangement links TRBV28 to TRBJ2-7; D perhaps matches TRBD1 (6 bases). V dropped 6 bases and J dropped 3 bases, with 21 bases sitting between them. There are 16 residues in the CDR3. CDR1 is MDHEN, CDR2 SYDVKM, per germline. CDR3 coding DNA: TGTGCCAGCAGAACAGCGGACAACACAGGGTTCTACGAGCAGTACTTC. Its translation: CASRTADNTGFYEQYF.

This chain connects TRBV20-1 to TRBJ2-5, with a tentative D call TRBD2 (6 bases). CDR1 is DFQATT and CDR2 is SNEGSKA in the germline V gene (reference sequence). V lost 4 bases to trimming and J lost 5 bases, with 20 bases between them. There are 15 residues in the CDR3. The DNA of the CDR3 is TGCAGTGCTAAGAGTCCCCGGGACTCCGCTGAGACCCAGTACTTC. Translated, it gives CSAKSPRDSAETQYF.

The sample holds a few counts of this clonotype. The CDR3 is CSAPALAGGPGWIDTQYF. In nucleotides, the CDR3 is TGCAGTGCCCCCGCACTAGCGGGAGGGCCAGGGTGGATAGATACGCAGTATTTT. The chain links TRBV20-1 to TRBJ2-3; 13 bases map to TRBD2. V lost 6 bases, J lost 5 bases, and 17 bases stayed unmatched. The germline V gene encodes CDR1 DFQATT and CDR2 SNEGSKA (reference sequence). The CDR3 has 18 residues.

The rearrangement joins TRBV20-1 to TRBJ1-2; tentatively, D is TRBD1 (6 bases). This CDR3 contains 13 residues. Germline CDR1 and CDR2: DFQATT and SNEGSKA (reference sequence). Between the trimmed V and J ends, which lost 5 bases and 8 bases, there was a span of 18 bases. Written as DNA, the CDR3 is TGCAGTGCTCGACCCGTACAGGGCCAAGGCTACACCTTC. Its translation: CSARPVQGQGYTF.

The chain carries TRBV28 and TRBJ2-1; perhaps TRBD1 as D (6 bases). CDR1 MDHEN and CDR2 SYDVKM come from the germline V gene. CDR3 length: 16 residues. Between the trimmed V and J ends, which lost 1 base and 0 bases, there was a span of 10 bases. The CDR3 region is CASSLYDRNSYNEQFF. The DNA of the CDR3 is TGTGCCAGCAGTTTATACGACAGGAACTCCTACAATGAGCAGTTCTTC.

Concerning this clonotype: A read error is possible here, since a much larger clone lies one base away. The rearrangement joins TRBV24-1 to TRBJ2-3, with 12 bases that match TRBD2. Germline V CDR1 and CDR2: KGHDR, SFDVKD. This CDR3 has 18 amino acids. CDR3 amino acids: CATSDPRLAGVNSDAQYF. CDR3 in DNA: TGTGCCACCAGTGACCCGCGACTAGCGGGAGTCAATTCAGATGCGCAGTATTTT.

This chain connects TRBV7-3 to TRBJ1-1, with 9 bases fitting TRBD1. The CDR3 runs to 14 residues. Germline V gene sequence: CDR1 SGHTA, CDR2 FQGTGA. Germline trimming cut 5 bases from V and 8 bases from J; bases unmatched to any gene: 9. The CDR3 protein is CASSPTLGTGEAFF. CDR3 in DNA: TGTGCCAGCAGCCCCACCTTAGGGACAGGGGAAGCTTTCTTT.

The chain combines TRBV27 with TRBJ2-7, with 7 bases that match TRBD2. CDR1 is MNHEY, CDR2 SMNVEV, per germline (reference sequence). With 6 bases clipped from V and 7 bases from J, the junction kept 6 bases outside the gene matches. This CDR3 contains 12 residues. The CDR3 DNA follows: TGTGCCAGCAGCTTCCCCGGGGGGGAGCAGTACTTC. It translates to CASSFPGGEQYF.

The chain is built from TRBV11-2 and TRBJ2-2; 8 nucleotides agree with TRBD1. CDR1 is SGHAT and CDR2 is FQNNGV in the germline V gene. V gave up 5 bases and J gave up 6 bases; unmatched junction bases: 5. The CDR3 covers 14 residues. CDR3 protein: CASSRGQGAGELFF. The DNA of the CDR3 is TGTGCCAGCAGCCGTGGACAGGGCGCCGGGGAGCTGTTTTTT.

This clonotype was seen ten or more times. The chain is built from TRBV6-5 and TRBJ2-4; the D gene is possibly TRBD1 (6 bases). V was pared by 5 bases and J by 9 bases, with 14 bases between. Germline CDR1 and CDR2: MNHEY and SVGAGI. This CDR3 has 13 residues. The CDR3 DNA reads as TGTGCCAGCAGTACCCGGGACAAACCCATTCAGTACTTC. It encodes CASSTRDKPIQYF.

This clonotype occurred many times. The J gene is TRBJ2-7, the V gene TRBV20-1, with 10 bases identical to TRBD1. The V segment lost 2 bases and the J segment 5 bases; nucleotides outside the gene matches: 6. This CDR3 is built from 14 residues. CDR1 is DFQATT and CDR2 is SNEGSKA in the germline V gene (reference sequence). The CDR3 is CSARSGQGINEQYF. In DNA form, the CDR3 reads TGCAGTGCTAGATCGGGACAGGGGATCAACGAGCAGTACTTC.

A few counts support this clonotype. The rearrangement joins TRBV7-9 to TRBJ2-5; D possibly corresponds to TRBD1 (5 bases). There are 16 residues in the CDR3. The ends were cut back, 1 base at V and 3 bases at J, with 15 bases in the middle. Germline V gene sequence: CDR1 SEHNR, CDR2 FQNEAQ (reference sequence). CDR3 sequence reads: CASSLDLGQGEETQYF. The CDR3 nucleotides read TGTGCCAGCAGCTTAGATCTCGGGCAGGGCGAAGAGACCCAGTACTTC.

The sample holds a few counts of this clonotype. This rearrangement joins TRBV25-1 to TRBJ2-3, with no clear D. Trimming removed 2 bases at V and 3 bases at J, with 12 bases between. The CDR3 sequence is 15 residues long. CDR1 is MGHDK, CDR2 SYGVNS, per germline. The CDR3 protein is CASSEPSFRTDTQYF. The CDR3 nucleotides are TGTGCCAGCAGTGAACCGTCTTTTCGGACAGATACGCAGTATTTT.